The 10 T cell receptor beta chains below were found in one sample sequenced in a study of monozygotic twins with inflammatory bowel disease. TCRdb derives one entry per CDR3 protein from the 5' RACE reads, leaving out DNA. This listing includes over 200,000 distinct CDR3 sequences. Input material: blood. The receptors were gathered from a human donor with ulcerative colitis or Crohn's disease, or a healthy co-twin of an affected twin (not recorded which).

J is TRBJ2-7 and V is TRBV6-5; the TCRdb call, TRBD2, lacks DNA for checking. The CDR3 runs to 15 residues. Looked up from germline, CDR1 is MNHEY and CDR2 is SVGAGI. This CDR3 is CASSSLAGALGEQYF.

The chain employs TRBV2 and TRBJ1-2; absent DNA, TCRdb's TRBD1 call cannot be checked. This CDR3 is 14 amino acids long. Germline CDR1 SNHLY, CDR2 FYNNEI. CDR3 region: CASRRQGSDYGYTF.

The gene calls are TRBV6-5 and TRBJ2-2; without DNA, the TCRdb call of TRBD2 cannot be checked. The CDR3 covers 15 residues. The V gene's germline CDR1 is MNHEY and CDR2 SVGAGI. The CDR3 sequence is CASSFERSRAGELFF.

The rearrangement joins TRBV15 to TRBJ2-5. CDR3 size: 14 residues. CDR1 is LNHNV, CDR2 YYDKDF, per germline (reference sequence). The CDR3 sequence is CATSRDTVGETQYF.

This chain joins TRBV19 and TRBJ1-5; the D call from TCRdb, TRBD1, cannot be confirmed without DNA. This CDR3 comprises 16 residues. The germline gives CDR1 LNHDA, CDR2 SQIVND (reference sequence). The chain's CDR3 is CASSLWDTQPKQPQHF. The variable domain in full, completed from reference TRBV19 and TRBJ1-5, reads DGGITQSPKYLFRKEGQNVTLSCEQNLNHDAMYWYRQDPGQGLRLIYYSQIVNDFQKGDIAEGYSVSREKKESFPLTVTSAQKNPTAFYLCASSLWDTQPKQPQHFGDGTRLSIL.

CDR3 loop: CASSPVQGTPPTDTQYF. The chain links TRBV12-3 or TRBV12-4 to TRBJ2-3; TCRdb's assignment of TRBD1 cannot be checked, as there is no DNA. This CDR3 has 17 residues.

The CDR3 is CATSQGSYEQYF. The chain recombines TRBV10-2 with TRBJ2-7; with no DNA, the TCRdb D assignment of TRBD1 cannot be verified. The CDR3 contains 12 residues. Germline loops: CDR1 WSHSY, CDR2 SAAADI.

V usage is TRBV5-1 and J usage is TRBJ2-3; TCRdb proposes TRBD1, but this gene call is untestable without DNA. Germline-derived CDR1 and CDR2 are SGHRS and YFSETQ. The CDR3 sequence is 15 residues long. The CDR3 here is CASSLRGPRTDTQYF.

V and J are TRBV18 and TRBJ2-3. CDR1 is KGHSH and CDR2 is LQKENI in the germline V gene. The CDR3 is 17 residues long. The CDR3 protein is CASSPPVAEGSTDTQYF.

CDR3 protein: CASSWSGPLVF. The rearrangement links TRBV12-3 or TRBV12-4 to TRBJ2-1; the TRBD1 assignment by TCRdb is unverifiable without DNA. This CDR3 contains 11 residues.